The 27 T cell receptor beta chains in this list originate from one sample, sequenced in a study of graft-versus-host responses after intestinal transplantation. These receptors have no known antigen. The repertoire was sequenced with immunoSEQ multiplex PCR; TCRdb's copy has only in-frame clones and lacks some. The data contain tens of thousands of clones, about 95% of them singletons. The input for sequencing was unstimulated CD8+ T cells sorted from spleen or lymph node cells, taken before transplant. All receptors derive from a human donor who was the organ donor for an intestinal transplant.

The chain recombines TRBV5-1 with TRBJ2-1; D uncertain. The germline gives CDR1 SGHRS, CDR2 YFSETQ. This CDR3 is built from 14 residues. The V end lost 4 bases, the J end lost 4 bases, and 12 bases lay between the germline ends. The CDR3 region has the DNA TGCGCCAGCAGCCGACTCCTTGGGTACAATGAGCAGTTCTTC. This translates into CASSRLLGYNEQFF.

The gene calls are TRBV7-8 and TRBJ1-2; D uncertain. Between the trimmed V and J ends, which lost 1 base and 3 bases, there was a span of 9 bases. From germline, CDR1 is SGHVS and CDR2 FQNEAQ. This CDR3 region has 14 residues. CDR3 region: CASSLEVGDYGYTF. CDR3 DNA sequence: TGTGCCAGCAGCTTAGAAGTCGGGGACTATGGCTACACCTTC.

The CDR3 DNA reads TGTGCCAGCAGTTCCCCAAACAAAGGTACAGATACGCAGTATTTT. Its protein is CASSSPNKGTDTQYF. The V gene is TRBV28, the J gene TRBJ2-3; D is unclear. CDR1 is MDHEN, CDR2 SYDVKM, per germline. The CDR3 contains 15 residues. The V end lost 4 bases, the J end lost 3 bases, and 14 bases lay between the germline ends.

The chain has TRBV27 and TRBJ2-7; the D gene is possibly TRBD1 (6 bases). CDR3 length: 13 residues. V was clipped by 3 bases and J by 3 bases, with 9 bases between them. Germline CDR1 is MNHEY and CDR2 is SMNVEV (reference sequence). For the CDR3, the DNA is TGTGCCAGCAGTTTTGGACAGTACTACGAGCAGTACTTC. Protein: CASSFGQYYEQYF.

This sequence joins TRBV11-3 and TRBJ2-7, with TRBD1 matching 9 bases. CDR1 and CDR2 from the germline V gene are SGHNT and YENEEA. Trimming took 5 bases from V and 3 from J; bases not matched to a gene: 14. This CDR3 is 17 amino acids long. The CDR3 sequence is CASSPGGKGQGDYEQYF. The CDR3 DNA is TGTGCCAGCAGCCCAGGGGGCAAGGGACAGGGAGACTACGAGCAGTACTTC.

The V gene is TRBV19, the J gene TRBJ1-2; D gene unclear. This CDR3 region has 12 residues. The ends were cut back, 7 bases at V and 3 bases at J, with 9 bases in the middle. Germline V gene sequence: CDR1 LNHDA, CDR2 SQIVND (reference sequence). CDR3 region: CASTQGYYGYTF. As DNA, the CDR3 is TGTGCCAGTACCCAAGGATACTATGGCTACACCTTC.

The chain combines TRBV5-6 with TRBJ1-3; D ambiguous. The CDR3 covers 14 residues. Germline V gives CDR1 SGHDT, CDR2 YYEEEE. Trimming removed 1 base at V and 0 bases at J, with 5 bases between. This CDR3 is CASSLTVSGNTIYF. The CDR3 nucleotides read TGTGCCAGCAGCTTGACAGTCTCTGGAAACACCATATATTTT.

The V gene is TRBV5-6, the J gene TRBJ2-2; D is uncertain. In germline, CDR1 is SGHDT, CDR2 YYEEEE. V shed 2 bases and J shed 1 base, with 9 bases lying between them. This CDR3 has 15 amino acids. The chain's CDR3 is CASSFGGLNTGELFF. The CDR3 DNA reads as TGTGCCAGCAGCTTTGGCGGATTGAACACCGGGGAGCTGTTTTTT.

This chain connects TRBV4-1 to TRBJ1-1; D unresolved. The CDR3 loop spans 14 amino acids. From germline, CDR1 is MGHRA and CDR2 YSYEKL. V shed 5 bases and J shed 6 bases, with 16 bases lying between them. CDR3 loop: CASSSGQVNAEAFF. DNA for the CDR3: TGCGCCAGCAGCTCAGGCCAAGTCAACGCTGAAGCTTTCTTT.

The genes are TRBV4-1 and TRBJ1-2, with D possibly being TRBD1 (6 bases). Looked up from germline, CDR1 is MGHRA and CDR2 is YSYEKL. Trimming took 1 base from V and 3 from J, leaving 12 bases between them. CDR3 length equals 15 residues. The CDR3 loop reads CASSQAGAFDYGYTF. The CDR3 DNA reads TGCGCCAGCAGCCAAGCAGGGGCCTTCGACTATGGCTACACCTTC.

The CDR3 here is CASSVRGETQYF. CDR3 coding DNA: TGTGCCAGCAGCGTACGGGGGGAGACCCAGTACTTC. This rearrangement joins TRBV7-9 to TRBJ2-5; perhaps TRBD2 as D (6 bases). Germline V gene lookup returns CDR1 SEHNR and CDR2 FQNEAQ (reference sequence). CDR3 size: 12 residues. With 5 bases removed from V and 5 bases from J, the gap between germline ends came to 9 bases.

As DNA, the CDR3 is TGTGCCATCAGTGACGGACAGGGGATAGTGGTGAGCACTGAAGCTTTCTTT. Translating gives CAISDGQGIVVSTEAFF. The chain employs TRBV10-3 and TRBJ1-1; 9 nucleotides line up with TRBD1. J gave up 4 bases and V 3 bases, and 12 bases lay outside the gene matches. Per germline, CDR1 ENHRY and CDR2 SYGVKD. The CDR3 contains 17 residues.

The chain joins TRBV5-1 to TRBJ2-1; D gene ambiguous. The CDR3 is 11 residues long. Trimming pared 0 bases from V and 10 bases from J, leaving 5 bases between. In germline, CDR1 is SGHRS, CDR2 YFSETQ. CDR3 DNA sequence: TGCGCCAGCAGCTTGGGGGTAGAGCAGTTCTTC. This translates into CASSLGVEQFF.

The chain uses TRBV19 and TRBJ2-5; no clear D. The CDR3 sequence is 15 residues long. V lost 1 base and J 6 bases, leaving 15 bases between the germline ends. Germline lookup yields CDR1 LNHDA and CDR2 SQIVND (reference sequence). CDR3 bases: TGTGCCAGTAGTATAGTCCCCGGGTCTGGGCAGACCCAGTACTTC. It encodes CASSIVPGSGQTQYF.

V is TRBV6-6 and J is TRBJ2-5; unclear D gene. The ends were cut back, 6 bases at V and 2 bases at J, with 16 bases in the middle. The CDR3 runs to 15 residues. Germline assignment: CDR1 MNHNY and CDR2 SVGAGI (reference sequence). CDR3 in DNA: TGTGCCAGCAGCTACATCCGCGGCACTCAAGAGACCCAGTACTTC. Encoded protein: CASSYIRGTQETQYF.

The chain uses TRBV6-5 and TRBJ2-7, with 9 nucleotides matching TRBD2. The CDR3 covers 14 residues. Germline CDR1 and CDR2: MNHEY and SVGAGI. V lost 5 bases and J lost 2; bases outside the gene matches: 4. As DNA, the CDR3 is TGTGCCAGCAGTCAGAGCGGGGGGCCCTACGAGCAGTACTTC. It is translated as CASSQSGGPYEQYF.

The chain joins TRBV27 to TRBJ2-1; 7 bases fit TRBD2. V shed 6 bases and J 0 bases; nucleotides not matched to a gene: 2. The germline CDR1 and CDR2 sequences are MNHEY and SMNVEV (reference sequence). The CDR3 sequence is 14 residues long. As DNA, the CDR3 is TGTGCCAGCAGCACGGGGGGCTCCTACAATGAGCAGTTCTTC. Amino acids: CASSTGGSYNEQFF.

This clone showed up just once. This chain uses TRBV11-2 with TRBJ2-1, with TRBD1 as a possible D gene (5 bases). CDR1 is SGHAT, CDR2 FQNNGV, per germline. Trimming pared 3 bases from V and 10 bases from J, leaving 10 bases between. This CDR3 is built from 12 residues. CDR3 nucleotide sequence: TGTGCCAGCAGCTTTGGGGCTCACGAGCAGTTCTTC. Amino acids: CASSFGAHEQFF.

The rearrangement joins TRBV6-1 to TRBJ1-4; D is possibly TRBD1 (5 bases). Trimming left V 4 bases short and J 0 bases short, with 15 bases between. CDR3 length equals 17 residues. Germline V gene lookup returns CDR1 MNHNS and CDR2 SASEGT. As DNA, the CDR3 is TGTGCCAGCAGTGGTTATTCGACAGATACAACTAATGAAAAACTGTTTTTT. It yields the protein CASSGYSTDTTNEKLFF.

The chain links TRBV27 to TRBJ2-7; the match to TRBD1 covers 7 bases. From germline, CDR1 is MNHEY and CDR2 SMNVEV (reference sequence). Germline trimming cut 8 bases from V and 5 bases from J; bases unmatched to any gene: 15. CDR3 length: 15 amino acids. The DNA for the CDR3 is TGTGCCAGCGGTGGTCTCCTCGACAGGGTCCACGAGCAGTACTTC. It encodes CASGGLLDRVHEQYF.

The CDR3 spells CASSAPGEPFLNTEAFF. CDR3 DNA sequence: TGTGCCAGCAGTGCCCCAGGGGAACCATTCTTGAACACTGAAGCTTTCTTT. The chain employs TRBV6-1 and TRBJ1-1; D is possibly TRBD1 (6 bases). CDR3 size: 17 residues. V lost 4 bases and J lost 0, with 18 bases in between. Per the germline V gene, CDR1 is MNHNS and CDR2 is SASEGT.

This clone occurred once. The chain employs TRBV11-2 and TRBJ2-1; tentative D call: TRBD2 (6 bases). The CDR3 extends over 16 amino acids. With 3 bases removed from V and 7 bases from J, the gap between germline ends came to 19 bases. The germline V gene encodes CDR1 SGHAT and CDR2 FQNNGV. CDR3 nucleotides: TGTGCCAGCAGCTTCGGCGTCGGGGAGGAATTGAATGAGCAGTTCTTC. Protein: CASSFGVGEELNEQFF.

The sample holds one count of this clone. This rearrangement joins TRBV28 to TRBJ1-1; D gene unclear. Germline V gene lookup returns CDR1 MDHEN and CDR2 SYDVKM. The ends were cut back, 6 bases at V and 3 bases at J, with 23 bases in the middle. CDR3 length equals 17 residues. CDR3 amino acids: CASRHTPRAQWDTEAFF. Here the CDR3 DNA reads TGTGCCAGCAGACATACTCCCCGGGCACAGTGGGACACTGAAGCTTTCTTT.

The CDR3, as DNA: TGTGCCAGCAGTCCGGGCCCGGAGGACGAGCAGTACTTC. Protein product: CASSPGPEDEQYF. The V call is TRBV27, the J call TRBJ2-7, with a tentative D call TRBD2 (5 bases). This CDR3 comprises 13 residues. Germline CDR1 and CDR2: MNHEY and SMNVEV (reference sequence). Trimming shortened V by 5 bases and J by 5 bases, and 13 bases separated the two germline ends.

CDR3 DNA sequence: TGTGCCAGCAGCCTGACAGGTTTGGGGAACACTGAAGCTTTCTTT. This translates into CASSLTGLGNTEAFF. This sequence joins TRBV6-5 and TRBJ1-1; TRBD1 is a possible D gene (6 bases). CDR3 length: 15 amino acids. Per germline, CDR1 MNHEY and CDR2 SVGAGI. The V end lost 6 bases, the J end lost 1 base, and 15 bases lay between the germline ends.

This rearrangement joins TRBV5-6 to TRBJ2-1, with TRBD2 as a possible D gene (6 bases). The CDR3 has 12 residues. From germline, CDR1 is SGHDT and CDR2 YYEEEE. Deletions cut 2 bases from V and 8 bases from J, with 8 bases between. The CDR3 reads CASSLLADEQFF. As DNA, the CDR3 is TGTGCCAGCAGCTTACTAGCCGATGAGCAGTTCTTC. The variable domain in full, with the rest retrieved from reference TRBV5-6 and TRBJ2-1, is DAGVTQSPTHLIKTRGQQVTLRCSPKSGHDTVSWYQQALGQGPQFIFQYYEEEERQRGNFPDRFSGHQFPNYSSELNVNALLLGDSALYLCASSLLADEQFFGPGTRLTVL.

The chain couples TRBV7-9 to TRBJ2-3, with a tentative D call TRBD2 (7 bases). V lost 5 bases to trimming and J lost 7 bases, with 19 bases between them. Germline assignment: CDR1 SEHNR and CDR2 FQNEAQ (reference sequence). The CDR3 loop spans 15 amino acids. CDR3 in DNA: TGTGCCAGCAGCGTCGGGGGGCGGGGCTTTTATACGCAGTATTTT. Protein sequence: CASSVGGRGFYTQYF.